The 30 T cell receptor beta chains below all came from one sample that was sequenced in a study of T cell repertoires in cytomegalovirus infection. TCRdb passed the reads through MiXCR, listing each CDR3 protein once. The repertoire includes 80,000 to 130,000 distinct CDR3 sequences, less than 25% of them detected once, and roughly 43% sits in the top ten. The sequencing sample was made of CD8+ T cells from PBMCs. The origin of the receptors is a human donor in good health (CMV status not recorded). Some clones in this sample may be carry-over from other donors' samples.

V gene TRBV6-2 or TRBV6-3 combines with J gene TRBJ2-7, with D perhaps TRBD1 or TRBD2 (5 bases each). V shed 6 bases and J shed 6 bases, with 12 bases lying between them. The CDR3 consists of 12 residues. Germline CDR1 and CDR2: MNHEY and SVGEGT. CDR3 amino acids: CASSPSGTEQYF. The CDR3 DNA is TGTGCCAGCAGCCCGTCGGGGACCGAGCAGTACTTC.

This clonotype came up a few times. The genes are TRBV20-1 and TRBJ1-3; D is ambiguous. With 1 base removed from V and 4 bases from J, the gap between germline ends came to 8 bases. From germline, CDR1 is DFQATT and CDR2 SNEGSKA (reference sequence). CDR3 size: 13 residues. DNA of the CDR3: TGCAGTGCTAGAGCCGGGAGCGGAAACACCATATATTTT. Encoded protein: CSARAGSGNTIYF.

This clonotype was seen a few times. The rearrangement links TRBV28 to TRBJ1-5; 7 bases line up with TRBD1. CDR3 length equals 15 residues. Germline assignment: CDR1 MDHEN and CDR2 SYDVKM. V gave up 5 bases and J gave up 0 bases; unmatched junction bases: 4. Here the CDR3 reads CASSQTGISNQPQHF. CDR3 DNA: TGTGCCAGCAGTCAGACAGGGATTAGCAATCAGCCCCAGCATTTT.

This rearrangement joins TRBV7-4 to TRBJ1-5, with D perhaps matching TRBD1 (6 bases). CDR1 SGHVT and CDR2 SQSDAQ come from the germline V gene. The V end was cut by 5 bases, the J end by 0 bases, with 14 bases between. The CDR3 spans 16 residues. The CDR3 spells CASSPKDSHSNQPQHF. Written as DNA, the CDR3 is TGTGCCAGCAGCCCTAAGGACAGCCATAGCAATCAGCCCCAGCATTTT.

The V call is TRBV9, the J call TRBJ2-3; a possible D gene is TRBD2 (6 bases). Trimming cost V 3 bases and J 1 base, with 18 bases left between them. This CDR3 is built from 17 residues. The germline V gene encodes CDR1 SGDLS and CDR2 YYNGEE. The CDR3 DNA sequence: TGTGCCAGCAGCGCCGAGGGACGGGGACTCGGCACAGATACGCAGTATTTT. Its translation: CASSAEGRGLGTDTQYF.

This clonotype occurred many times. The J gene is TRBJ1-4, the V gene TRBV28, with no clear D. V was cut by 8 bases and J by 7 bases, with 14 bases left in between. Germline CDR1 MDHEN, CDR2 SYDVKM. CDR3 length: 13 amino acids. CDR3 coding DNA: TGTGCCAGCGGTAGTATCAGGACTGAAAAACTGTTTTTT. Encoded protein: CASGSIRTEKLFF.

This clonotype was recorded a few times. The chain links TRBV6-1 to TRBJ2-7; 12 bases map to TRBD1. Trimming removed 0 bases from V and 5 bases from J; junction bases left unmatched: 8. Germline V gene lookup returns CDR1 MNHNS and CDR2 SASEGT. This CDR3 region has 17 residues. CDR3 DNA: TGTGCCAGCAGTGAAGCGCCGTTCGGGACAGGGGGCAACGAGCAGTACTTC. It yields the protein CASSEAPFGTGGNEQYF.

The chain carries TRBV7-9 and TRBJ1-1; TRBD1 matches 8 bases. The CDR3 is made up of 14 amino acids. Germline V gene lookup returns CDR1 SEHNR and CDR2 FQNEAQ (reference sequence). V was pared by 6 bases and J by 6 bases, with 9 bases of the junction left unmatched. For the CDR3, the DNA is TGTGCCAGCAGGGGGGGGCAGGGGGCCCCTGAAGCTTTCTTT. Amino acids: CASRGGQGAPEAFF.

This clonotype was seen many times. The chain uses TRBV7-9 and TRBJ1-2, with 8 bases identical to TRBD1. CDR3 length equals 14 residues. V was clipped by 2 bases and J by 3 bases; unmatched bases: 2. Germline loops: CDR1 SEHNR, CDR2 FQNEAQ (reference sequence). The CDR3 coding sequence is TGTGCCAGCAGCTTACCAGGGGGCGACTATGGCTACACCTTC. It encodes CASSLPGGDYGYTF. The variable domain in full, with the rest retrieved from reference TRBV7-9 and TRBJ1-2, is DTGVSQNPRHKITKRGQNVTFRCDPISEHNRLYWYRQTLGQGPEFLTYFQNEAQLEKSRLLSDRFSAERPKGSFSTLEIQRTEQGDSAMYLCASSLPGGDYGYTFGSGTRLTVV.

The chain recombines TRBV6-5 with TRBJ1-4; 8 bases fit TRBD1. Trimming took 4 bases from V and 3 from J; bases not matched to a gene: 4. The CDR3 sequence is 15 residues long. CDR1 and CDR2 (germline): MNHEY, SVGAGI. CDR3 region: CASSSRGRANEKLFF. Written as DNA, the CDR3 is TGTGCCAGCAGTTCCAGGGGGCGGGCTAATGAAAAACTGTTTTTT.

This clonotype occurred a few times. The DNA for the CDR3 is TGTGCCAGCTGGGGTAGGGCGGGGAGCTCCTACAATGAGCAGTTCTTC. Protein: CASWGRAGSSYNEQFF. This chain joins TRBV6-2 or TRBV6-3 and TRBJ2-1, with D possibly matching TRBD2 (6 bases). The CDR3 is made up of 16 amino acids. Trimming pared 8 bases from V and 0 bases from J, leaving 17 bases between. Germline V lookup: CDR1 MNHEY, CDR2 SVGEGT.

This clonotype was picked up many times. The chain has TRBV7-6 and TRBJ2-3, with TRBD2 matching 7 bases. Looked up from germline, CDR1 is SGHVS and CDR2 is FNYEAQ. J lost 6 bases, V lost 0 bases, and 3 bases had no gene match. This CDR3 has 14 residues. In DNA, the CDR3 is TGTGCCAGCAGCTTAGCAGTAGCGGGTGATACGCAGTATTTT. This translates into CASSLAVAGDTQYF. Filled out from reference TRBV7-6 and TRBJ2-3, the complete variable domain reads GAGVSQSPRYKVTKRGQDVALRCDPISGHVSLYWYRQALGQGPEFLTYFNYEAQQDKSGLPNDRFSAERPEGSISTLTIQRTEQRDSAMYRCASSLAVAGDTQYFGPGTRLTVL.

The rearrangement uses TRBV7-9 and TRBJ2-7; 10 nucleotides line up with TRBD1. V gave up 5 bases and J gave up 5 bases; unmatched junction bases: 3. The CDR3 is 13 amino acids. Germline CDR1 is SEHNR and CDR2 is FQNEAQ (reference sequence). The CDR3 loop reads CASSRQGADEQYF. CDR3 sequence (DNA): TGTGCCAGCAGCCGACAGGGGGCGGACGAGCAGTACTTC.

The chain uses TRBV28 and TRBJ1-1; no clear D. Looked up from germline, CDR1 is MDHEN and CDR2 is SYDVKM. The CDR3 has 12 residues. V lost 2 bases and J lost 7, with 8 bases in between. CDR3 nucleotides: TGTGCCAGCAGTTTACAGAATATTGAAGCTTTCTTT. Its protein product is CASSLQNIEAFF.

The chain has TRBV6-6 and TRBJ1-3; D may be TRBD1 (5 bases). The CDR3 has 23 amino acids. Germline V gene data show CDR1 as MNHNY and CDR2 as SVGAGI (reference sequence). With 0 bases removed from V and 0 bases from J, the gap between germline ends came to 30 bases. The CDR3 reads CASSYSRDPGHFAVGHSGNTIYF. In DNA form, the CDR3 reads TGTGCCAGCAGTTACTCGCGCGACCCAGGTCACTTTGCGGTGGGGCACTCTGGAAACACCATATATTTT.

V is TRBV7-9 and J is TRBJ2-1; D remains ambiguous. Between the trimmed V and J ends, which lost 2 bases and 8 bases, there was a span of 7 bases. The V gene's germline CDR1 is SEHNR and CDR2 FQNEAQ (reference sequence). The CDR3 covers 12 residues. The CDR3 DNA is TGTGCCAGCAGCTTACTCGCGCATGAGCAGTTCTTC. This translates into CASSLLAHEQFF.

The table lists this clonotype with many counts. The chain uses TRBV7-9 and TRBJ2-5, with 9 bases fitting TRBD2. This CDR3 contains 16 residues. The germline CDR1 and CDR2 sequences are SEHNR and FQNEAQ (reference sequence). The V and J ends lost 2 bases and 3 bases, in that order; junction bases with no gene match: 7. CDR3 in amino acids: CASSLSAGGGEETQYF. Written as DNA, the CDR3 is TGTGCCAGCAGCTTAAGTGCTGGCGGGGGGGAAGAGACCCAGTACTTC.

This clonotype was observed a handful of times. The chain has TRBV19 and TRBJ2-1, with 13 bases lining up with TRBD2. The V gene end was trimmed by 4 bases and the J gene end by 7 bases; junction bases not matched to a gene: 7. Looked up from germline, CDR1 is LNHDA and CDR2 is SQIVND (reference sequence). This CDR3 comprises 16 residues. The CDR3 DNA reads as TGTGCCAGTAGTAGCCCGGGACTAGCGGGGCATAATGAGCAGTTCTTC. It is translated as CASSSPGLAGHNEQFF.

This clonotype was observed many times. V usage is TRBV7-2 and J usage is TRBJ1-5; D is perhaps TRBD1 (5 bases). CDR3 length: 12 residues. Germline loops: CDR1 SGHTA, CDR2 FQGNSA. V was clipped by 5 bases and J by 6 bases, with 8 bases between them. This CDR3 is CASSLGVQPQHF. CDR3 sequence (DNA): TGTGCCAGCAGCCTAGGGGTTCAGCCCCAGCATTTT.

V is TRBV7-8 and J is TRBJ1-1, with D unresolved. The CDR3 runs 14 residues. V was clipped by 5 bases and J by 4 bases, with 14 bases between them. Germline assignment: CDR1 SGHVS and CDR2 FQNEAQ. In DNA form, the CDR3 reads TGTGCCAGCAGCCTCCGGATGCTGGGCACTGAAGCTTTCTTT. Translating gives CASSLRMLGTEAFF.

This clonotype showed up many times. V and J are TRBV7-9 and TRBJ2-3, with D maybe TRBD1 (6 bases). Per the germline V gene, CDR1 is SEHNR and CDR2 is FQNEAQ (reference sequence). The V gene lost 5 bases and the J gene lost 4 bases, with 13 bases spanning the gap. The CDR3 is 14 amino acids. The DNA for the CDR3 is TGTGCCAGCAGCCCGTACAGGGACCCAGATACGCAGTATTTT. Its translation: CASSPYRDPDTQYF.

The genes are TRBV20-1 and TRBJ2-7; TRBD2 matches 7 bases. The CDR3 has 14 amino acids. Trimming took 2 bases from V and 3 from J; bases not matched to a gene: 7. The germline CDR1 and CDR2 sequences are DFQATT and SNEGSKA (reference sequence). For the CDR3, the DNA is TGCAGTGCTAGACCAGCGGGATCTGGCTACGAGCAGTACTTC. As protein: CSARPAGSGYEQYF.

This clonotype showed up just a few times. The chain links TRBV19 to TRBJ1-1, with D maybe TRBD1 (5 bases). V was shortened by 2 bases and J by 5 bases, with 9 bases between the two germline ends. Germline lookup yields CDR1 LNHDA and CDR2 SQIVND (reference sequence). The CDR3 runs 13 residues. The CDR3 nucleotides read TGTGCCAGTAGTATAACAAGGGGAACTGAAGCTTTCTTT. This sequence encodes CASSITRGTEAFF.

The J gene is TRBJ2-1, the V gene TRBV5-6; 7 bases are shared with TRBD1. This CDR3 has 15 amino acids. Germline trimming cut 2 bases from V and 6 bases from J; bases unmatched to any gene: 8. The germline gives CDR1 SGHDT, CDR2 YYEEEE. Written as DNA, the CDR3 is TGTGCCAGCAGCTTTACCGGAACAGGGGTCAATGAGCAGTTCTTC. Translated: CASSFTGTGVNEQFF. Based on the CDR3 plus reference TRBV5-6 and TRBJ2-1, the full variable domain is DAGVTQSPTHLIKTRGQQVTLRCSPKSGHDTVSWYQQALGQGPQFIFQYYEEEERQRGNFPDRFSGHQFPNYSSELNVNALLLGDSALYLCASSFTGTGVNEQFFGPGTRLTVL.

This clonotype was found many times. The chain recombines TRBV5-1 with TRBJ2-7; 7 bases are shared with TRBD1. The germline CDR1 and CDR2 sequences are SGHRS and YFSETQ. The CDR3 covers 16 residues. V trimming: 0 bases; J trimming: 3 bases; junction bases outside the gene matches: 9. The CDR3 DNA reads TGCGCCAGCAGCTTGGACGGGGACAGCAATAACTACGAGCAGTACTTC. It translates to CASSLDGDSNNYEQYF.

The chain couples TRBV6-1 to TRBJ2-7; D might be TRBD1 or TRBD2, each matching 5 bases. CDR1 MNHNS and CDR2 SASEGT come from the germline V gene. With 6 bases removed from V and 0 bases from J, the gap between germline ends came to 15 bases. This CDR3 has 15 amino acids. CDR3 region: CASRSSEGRSYEQYF. Written as DNA, the CDR3 is TGTGCCAGCAGGTCTAGTGAGGGGCGCTCCTACGAGCAGTACTTC.

This chain connects TRBV10-3 to TRBJ2-7, with D unclear. The CDR3 totals 16 residues. The V and J ends lost 8 bases and 1 base respectively, with 21 bases between them. Germline assignment: CDR1 ENHRY and CDR2 SYGVKD. DNA of the CDR3: TGTGCCATCGCCACTCCCGTGCCCCCACAATCCTACGAGCAGTACTTC. Protein: CAIATPVPPQSYEQYF.

This clonotype was observed a few times. The chain links TRBV12-3 or TRBV12-4 to TRBJ2-7, with D perhaps matching TRBD1 or TRBD2 (5 bases each). This CDR3 is 13 amino acids long. Between the trimmed V and J ends, which lost 3 bases and 2 bases, there was a span of 8 bases. The CDR3 sequence is CASSFPGPYEQYF. CDR3 coding DNA: TGTGCCAGCAGTTTCCCGGGGCCCTACGAGCAGTACTTC.

The rearrangement uses TRBV20-1 and TRBJ1-4; no reliable D call. The V end was cut by 1 base, the J end by 7 bases, with 10 bases between. The V gene's germline CDR1 is DFQATT and CDR2 SNEGSKA (reference sequence). The CDR3 has 13 amino acids. CDR3 sequence: CSARVPSGEKLFF. CDR3 DNA sequence: TGCAGTGCTAGAGTGCCGAGTGGTGAAAAACTGTTTTTT.

V usage is TRBV28 and J usage is TRBJ2-5; the match to TRBD1 covers 9 bases. Trimming cost V 3 bases and J 5 bases; bases outside gene matches: 13. CDR1 is MDHEN, CDR2 SYDVKM, per germline. The CDR3 totals 17 residues. CDR3 nucleotide sequence: TGTGCCAGCAGTTTGGCGACCGGGACAGGGTGGGCGGAGACCCAGTACTTC. Translating gives CASSLATGTGWAETQYF.